Here is one T cell receptor (beta chain) with its context. This sample was included in a study of T cells in Graves' hyperthyroidism and ophthalmopathy. Amplification of TCR beta CDR3 regions was performed using RNA transcripts as template. An initial round of RT-PCR targeting the TCR CDR3 relied on the HTBI primer set. MiXCR was run by TCRdb on the multiplex PCR reads, yielding one entry per CDR3 protein. This table has about 740,000 distinct CDR3 sequences, 12% to 15% appearing once. V lost 2 bases to trimming and J lost 10 bases; unmatched junction nucleotides: 9. This CDR3 contains 16 residues. Germline V gives CDR1 LGHDT, CDR2 YNNKEL (reference sequence).

The sequenced sample was blood. The gene calls are TRBV3-1 and TRBJ1-6; the match to TRBD1 covers 9 bases. The source is a woman under 30 with Graves' hyperthyroidism. CDR3 residues: CASSQLLTGGGSPLHF. The DNA of the CDR3 is TGTGCCAGCAGCCAACTTTTGACAGGGGGTGGATCACCCCTCCACTTT. The variable domain in full, with the rest retrieved from reference TRBV3-1 and TRBJ1-6, is DTAVSQTPKYLVTQMGNDKSIKCEQNLGHDTMYWYKQDSKKFLKIMFSYNNKELIINETVPNRFSPKSPDKAHLNLHINSLELGDSAVYFCASSQLLTGGGSPLHFGNGTRLTVT.